This section outlines one TCR beta chain sequence together with its context. One end of the junction fails to match germline, which may point to a read error. The data derive from a study of tumor-infiltrating lymphocytes in primary liver carcinoma. Constant-region priming of around 490 ng total RNA yielded TCR beta cDNA. Three nested multiplex PCR rounds, a slightly modified ARM-PCR, produced the libraries for TCR beta. With TRBV1-TRBV30 forward primers and a C-beta reverse primer, the first two PCR rounds were run for roughly 9 cycles each. From the multiplex PCR reads, TCRdb called clonotypes with MiXCR, one entry per CDR3 protein. The top ten clones hold just over 9.5% of a sample with about 99,000 distinct CDR3 sequences, almost 70% of them seen once. CDR1 is SQVTM, CDR2 ANQGSEA, per germline. This CDR3 comprises 14 residues. Co-extracting RNA and DNA was done with about 20-34 mg of unsorted bulk tissue as input.

The material sequenced was liver tumor tissue from sampling region 5. Subset indicated: tumor region T5, tumor centre. This chain links TRBV29-1 with TRBJ2-7, with D possibly TRBD1 on 7 matching bases. The clonotype originates from a woman aged 55-69 years with primary liver carcinoma and hepatitis B virus infection. The CDR3 reads CCVAGTAATYEQYF. Written as DNA, the CDR3 is TGCTGCGTTGCGGGGACAGCGGCAACATACGAGCAGTATTTC.